The rows below give T cell receptor beta chains drawn from one sample of a study of CD8 T cells in Susac syndrome. TCRdb called the immunoSEQ multiplex PCR reads again in MiXCR, with one record for every CDR3 protein. The table includes 85,000 to 90,000 distinct CDR3 sequences, roughly 93% detected once. Sequencing was carried out using CD8+ T cells from PBMCs. The receptors come from a human donor in good health. The CDR3 runs from the conserved cysteine through the conserved F or W. The D gene is left open where the match is weak. Clone size is not always given. Where it is, it says once, few, many or a class for expanded clones.

D: .
J: TRBJ2-1
size: once
V: TRBV9
CDR3: CASSVPGNEQFF
DNA: TGTGCCAGCAGCGTCCCTGGCAATGAGCAGTTCTTC

D: TRBD1
J: TRBJ1-4
size: .
V: TRBV23-1
CDR3: CASSQSENRGLEKLFF
DNA: TGCGCCAGCAGTCAATCGGAAAACAGGGGGCTTGAAAAACTGTTTTTT

D: .
J: TRBJ1-1
size: .
V: TRBV6-2/TRBV6-3
CDR3: CASLWGGGTEAFF
DNA: TGTGCCAGCTTATGGGGAGGCGGGACTGAAGCTTTCTTT

D: TRBD2
J: TRBJ2-5
size: .
V: TRBV3-1
CDR3: CASSQSSGGYQETQYF
DNA: TGTGCCAGCAGCCAAAGTAGCGGGGGGTACCAAGAGACCCAGTACTTC

D: TRBD1
J: TRBJ2-7
size: .
V: TRBV7-2
CDR3: CASSFLGQGYEQYF
DNA: TGTGCCAGCAGCTTCTTGGGACAGGGCTACGAGCAGTACTTC

D: .
J: TRBJ2-7
size: .
V: TRBV18
CDR3: CASSPRSGWDEQYF
DNA: TGTGCCAGCTCACCACGTTCAGGTTGGGACGAGCAGTACTTC

D: TRBD2
J: TRBJ2-4
size: .
V: TRBV9
CDR3: CASSALAGEGGDIQYF
DNA: TGTGCCAGCAGCGCACTAGCGGGGGAGGGAGGGGACATTCAGTACTTC

D: TRBD1
J: TRBJ1-2
size: .
V: TRBV5-1
CDR3: CASRGDRGPGYTF
DNA: TGCGCCAGCAGAGGGGACAGGGGGCCTGGCTACACCTTC

D: .
J: TRBJ2-2
size: .
V: TRBV12-3/TRBV12-4
CDR3: CASRGPANTGELFF
DNA: TGTGCCAGCAGGGGACCTGCGAACACCGGGGAGCTGTTTTTT

D: TRBD1
J: TRBJ1-1
size: .
V: TRBV7-2
CDR3: CASSVTGRNTEAFF
DNA: TGTGCCAGCAGCGTGACAGGGAGGAACACTGAAGCTTTCTTT

D: .
J: TRBJ1-6
size: .
V: TRBV20-1
CDR3: CSASPGKGSYNSPLHF
DNA: TGCAGTGCTAGCCCCGGAAAGGGCTCCTATAATTCACCCCTCCACTTT

D: .
J: TRBJ2-5
size: .
V: TRBV12-3/TRBV12-4
CDR3: CASRVGTLGTQYF
DNA: TGTGCCAGCAGGGTGGGGACCCTAGGGACCCAGTACTTC

D: .
J: TRBJ2-2
size: .
V: TRBV3-1
CDR3: CASSHPGELFF
DNA: TGTGCCAGCAGCCACCCCGGGGAGCTGTTTTTT

D: .
J: TRBJ2-7
size: .
V: TRBV7-8
CDR3: CASSIRLPIGEQYF
DNA: TGTGCCAGCAGCATAAGACTCCCAATCGGAGAGCAGTACTTC

D: .
J: TRBJ2-1
size: once
V: TRBV6-5
CDR3: CASSYGNEQFF
DNA: TGTGCCAGCAGTTACGGAAATGAGCAGTTCTTC

D: .
J: TRBJ2-3
size: .
V: TRBV6-1
CDR3: CASSQLLGRDTQYF
DNA: TGTGCCAGCAGTCAGCTCCTGGGACGGGATACGCAGTATTTT

D: TRBD2
J: TRBJ2-1
size: .
V: TRBV3-1
CDR3: CASKSAGEPYNEQFF
DNA: TGTGCCAGCAAATCAGCGGGGGAACCCTACAATGAGCAGTTCTTC

D: .
J: TRBJ2-1
size: .
V: TRBV12-3/TRBV12-4
CDR3: CASSSLSAGSYNEQFF
DNA: TGTGCCAGCAGTTCCTTGTCGGCAGGCTCCTACAATGAGCAGTTCTTC

D: .
J: TRBJ2-7
size: .
V: TRBV19
CDR3: CASSIGLSYEQYF
DNA: TGTGCCAGTAGTATAGGTCTTTCCTACGAGCAGTACTTC

D: TRBD1
J: TRBJ1-2
size: .
V: TRBV4-1
CDR3: CASSPSRQGGVGYTF
DNA: TGCGCCAGCAGCCCCTCCCGACAGGGGGGGGTCGGCTACACCTTC

D: .
J: TRBJ2-1
size: .
V: TRBV20-1
CDR3: CSASRPPDYNEQFF
DNA: TGCAGTGCTAGTAGACCCCCCGACTACAATGAGCAGTTCTTC

D: TRBD1
J: TRBJ2-2
size: .
V: TRBV4-1
CDR3: CASSQVTGGYTGELFF
DNA: TGCGCCAGCAGCCAAGTGACAGGGGGTTACACCGGGGAGCTGTTTTTT

D: .
J: TRBJ1-1
size: .
V: TRBV29-1
CDR3: CSAHTPRDTEAFF
DNA: TGCAGCGCCCACACACCTAGGGACACTGAAGCTTTCTTT

D: .
J: TRBJ2-1
size: .
V: TRBV7-9
CDR3: CASWELEGPYNEQSF
DNA: TGTGCCAGCTGGGAATTAGAAGGGCCCTACAATGAGCAGTCCTTC

D: .
J: TRBJ1-1
size: .
V: TRBV3-1
CDR3: CASSQGWGNVNTEAFF
DNA: TGTGCCAGCAGCCAAGGGTGGGGGAACGTCAACACTGAAGCTTTCTTT

D: .
J: TRBJ2-2
size: .
V: TRBV15
CDR3: CATSREADTGELFF
DNA: TGTGCCACCAGCAGGGAAGCGGACACCGGGGAGCTGTTTTTT

D: TRBD1
J: TRBJ2-7
size: once
V: TRBV9
CDR3: CASSVGTGFAYEQYF
DNA: TGTGCCAGCAGCGTGGGGACAGGGTTTGCCTACGAGCAGTACTTC

D: .
J: TRBJ2-2
size: .
V: TRBV11-2
CDR3: CASSSGTDSGELFF
DNA: TGTGCCAGCAGCTCGGGGACTGACTCCGGGGAGCTGTTTTTT

D: .
J: TRBJ1-4
size: .
V: TRBV9
CDR3: CASTRGGTPIEKLFF
DNA: TGTGCCAGCACACGAGGCGGGACGCCAATCGAAAAACTGTTTTTT

D: TRBD1
J: TRBJ1-1
size: .
V: TRBV25-1
CDR3: CASSSDRGEAFF
DNA: TGTGCCAGCAGCTCGGACAGGGGGGAAGCTTTCTTT

D: .
J: TRBJ1-3
size: .
V: TRBV5-1
CDR3: CASSLGRESPSGNTIYF
DNA: TGCGCCAGCAGCTTGGGGCGGGAATCTCCCTCCGGAAACACCATATATTTT

D: TRBD1
J: TRBJ2-7
size: .
V: TRBV13
CDR3: CASSLGGTGSYEQYF
DNA: TGTGCCAGCAGCTTAGGTGGGACAGGTAGCTACGAGCAGTACTTC

D: TRBD1
J: TRBJ2-7
size: .
V: TRBV5-1
CDR3: CASSPGQGWYEQYF
DNA: TGCGCCAGCAGCCCAGGACAGGGCTGGTACGAGCAGTACTTC

D: .
J: TRBJ1-1
size: once
V: TRBV19
CDR3: CATLQGGTMVNTEAFF
DNA: TGTGCCACCCTTCAAGGAGGGACTATGGTGAACACTGAAGCTTTCTTT

D: .
J: TRBJ1-4
size: .
V: TRBV13
CDR3: CASSAPEEDEKLFF
DNA: TGTGCCAGCAGCGCCCCCGAGGAGGATGAAAAACTGTTTTTT

D: .
J: TRBJ1-1
size: .
V: TRBV2
CDR3: CASSDPGVNTEAFF
DNA: TGTGCCAGCAGTGATCCAGGGGTGAACACTGAAGCTTTCTTT

D: TRBD1
J: TRBJ1-2
size: .
V: TRBV13
CDR3: CASSSRDRGTNNYGYTF
DNA: TGTGCCAGCAGCTCCCGGGACAGGGGGACTAATAACTATGGCTACACCTTC

D: TRBD2
J: TRBJ2-3
size: once
V: TRBV5-1
CDR3: CASSWTSGRNTDTQYF
DNA: TGCGCCAGCAGCTGGACTAGCGGGCGTAACACAGATACGCAGTATTTT

D: TRBD2
J: TRBJ2-1
size: .
V: TRBV15
CDR3: CATSRGGFNEQFF
DNA: TGTGCCACGAGCCGGGGGGGGTTCAATGAGCAGTTCTTC

D: .
J: TRBJ1-2
size: once
V: TRBV3-1
CDR3: CASSQDPPRVNGYTF
DNA: TGTGCCAGCAGCCAAGACCCTCCCAGGGTGAATGGCTACACCTTC

D: .
J: TRBJ2-3
size: once
V: TRBV2
CDR3: CASSDRSDYTDTQYF
DNA: TGTGCCAGCAGTGACCGGTCGGACTACACAGATACGCAGTATTTT

D: .
J: TRBJ1-5
size: once
V: TRBV10-2
CDR3: CASSEGPNQPQHF
DNA: TGCGCCAGCAGTGAGGGCCCGAATCAGCCCCAGCATTTT

D: .
J: TRBJ2-3
size: .
V: TRBV7-9
CDR3: CASSFPTARGPGTDTQYF
DNA: TGTGCCAGCAGCTTTCCTACCGCGAGGGGTCCAGGCACAGATACGCAGTATTTT

D: .
J: TRBJ1-2
size: .
V: TRBV12-5
CDR3: CASGLEARTGRAGDGYTF
DNA: TGTGCTAGTGGTTTGGAGGCCAGGACGGGAAGGGCGGGTGATGGCTACACCTTC

D: .
J: TRBJ2-2
size: .
V: TRBV29-1
CDR3: CSARQNTGELFF
DNA: TGCAGCGCTCGACAGAACACCGGGGAGCTGTTTTTT

D: TRBD2
J: TRBJ2-5
size: .
V: TRBV5-6
CDR3: CASSWGGKVETQYF
DNA: TGTGCCAGCAGCTGGGGGGGGAAGGTCGAGACCCAGTACTTC

D: .
J: TRBJ2-4
size: .
V: TRBV3-1
CDR3: CASSQDGLGVKNIQYF
DNA: TGTGCCAGCAGCCAAGACGGGTTGGGGGTCAAAAACATTCAGTACTTC

D: TRBD1
J: TRBJ2-2
size: few
V: TRBV4-1
CDR3: CASSPQGSTGELFF
DNA: TGCGCCAGCAGTCCACAGGGGAGCACCGGGGAGCTGTTTTTT

D: .
J: TRBJ1-1
size: once
V: TRBV11-1
CDR3: CASSLITELNTEAFF
DNA: TGTGCCAGCAGCTTAATTACAGAGCTGAACACTGAAGCTTTCTTT

D: TRBD2
J: TRBJ2-3
size: .
V: TRBV10-2
CDR3: CASRTTSGVSDTQYF
DNA: TGCGCCAGCAGAACCACTAGCGGGGTATCAGATACGCAGTATTTT